The 28 T cell receptor beta chains presented below share a single source sample, sequenced in a study of cytomegalovirus exposure and HLA in healthy donors. The PCR used 60 Vbeta and 13 Jbeta primers. The assay was immunoSEQ multiplex PCR, and TCRdb's table has in-frame clones only and misses some. The data contain around 130,000 clones, around 73% of them singletons. Sequenced: PBMCs. All receptors come from a man between 45 and 60 years old in good health and CMV-seronegative.

There are many counts of this clone. This chain joins TRBV14 and TRBJ1-2; TRBD1 matches 9 bases. Germline trimming cut 4 bases from V and 1 base from J; bases unmatched to any gene: 1. CDR1 and CDR2 from the germline V gene are SGHDN and FVKESK. The CDR3 loop spans 14 amino acids. The CDR3 DNA sequence: TGTGCCAGCAGCCGGGACAGGGATAACTATGGCTACACCTTC. It translates to CASSRDRDNYGYTF.

This chain links TRBV25-1 with TRBJ1-1, with 8 bases aligning to TRBD1. Germline loops: CDR1 MGHDK, CDR2 SYGVNS. The CDR3 is made up of 13 amino acids. The ends lost 5 bases at V and 7 bases at J; junction bases unmatched: 6. CDR3 sequence reads: CASSWTGRSEAFF. DNA for the CDR3: TGTGCCAGCAGTTGGACAGGGAGGAGTGAAGCTTTCTTT.

The chain has TRBV27 and TRBJ2-7; possible D gene TRBD2, 6 bases. Germline V lookup: CDR1 MNHEY, CDR2 SMNVEV (reference sequence). Trimming removed 6 bases at V and 3 bases at J, with 21 bases between. The CDR3 contains 16 residues. The CDR3 coding sequence is TGTGCCAGCAGCGCACAGCCGGGACTCAATAACTACGAGCAGTACTTC. It is translated as CASSAQPGLNNYEQYF.

This chain uses TRBV19 with TRBJ2-3, with D possibly being TRBD2 (7 bases). Germline V CDR1 and CDR2: LNHDA, SQIVND (reference sequence). The CDR3 runs 13 residues. Trimming stripped 10 bases from V and 1 base from J, with 12 bases between. The CDR3 DNA follows: TGTGCCACTAAAGGGGGGGGCACAGATACGCAGTATTTT. Translated, it gives CATKGGGTDTQYF.

The chain uses TRBV7-2 and TRBJ1-2; D gene uncertain. The CDR3 extends over 15 amino acids. The germline V gene encodes CDR1 SGHTA and CDR2 FQGNSA. Trimming took 1 base from V and 1 from J, leaving 10 bases between them. The CDR3 coding sequence is TGTGCCAGCAGCTTAGGAACAGTTTATAACTATGGCTACACCTTC. Protein sequence: CASSLGTVYNYGYTF.

This sequence joins TRBV13 and TRBJ2-7; maybe TRBD2 (6 bases). The V and J ends lost 1 base and 2 bases respectively, with 9 bases between them. Germline V lookup: CDR1 PRHDT, CDR2 FYEKMQ (reference sequence). There are 14 residues in the CDR3. The CDR3 region is CASSLVGGPYEQYF. CDR3 DNA sequence: TGTGCCAGCAGCTTAGTGGGAGGACCCTACGAGCAGTACTTC.

This chain links TRBV7-2 with TRBJ2-1; possible D gene TRBD1, 5 bases. The CDR3 is 16 residues long. CDR1 and CDR2 from the germline V gene are SGHTA and FQGNSA. V gave up 5 bases and J gave up 4 bases, with 18 bases separating them. CDR3 amino acids: CASSRVGSRGYNEQFF. The CDR3 nucleotides are TGTGCCAGCAGCCGTGTTGGCTCAAGGGGTTACAATGAGCAGTTCTTC. Full variable domain (missing parts from reference TRBV7-2 and TRBJ2-1): GAGVSQSPSNKVTEKGKDVELRCDPISGHTALYWYRQSLGQGLEFLIYFQGNSAPDKSGLPSDRFSAERTGGSVSTLTIQRTQQEDSAVYLCASSRVGSRGYNEQFFGPGTRLTVL.

This clone is a singleton in its sample. V and J are TRBV6-1 and TRBJ2-5, with a possible D match to TRBD2 (6 bases). CDR3 length: 17 residues. CDR1 MNHNS and CDR2 SASEGT come from the germline V gene. V was trimmed by 4 bases and J by 1 base, leaving 19 bases between them. CDR3: CASSVEGRSLFQETQYF. CDR3 coding DNA: TGTGCCAGCAGTGTGGAGGGCAGGTCCCTTTTCCAAGAGACCCAGTACTTC.

V is TRBV6-1 and J is TRBJ2-1; 8 nucleotides agree with TRBD2. J lost 3 bases, V lost 4 bases, and 5 bases had no gene match. This CDR3 has 15 residues. The germline gives CDR1 MNHNS, CDR2 SASEGT. The DNA of the CDR3 is TGTGCCAGCAGTGGAGCGGGAGCTTACTACAATGAGCAGTTCTTC. Its translation: CASSGAGAYYNEQFF.

This clone was observed a handful of times. Here the CDR3 DNA reads TGTGCCAGCAGTGATCGGTTCTCTGGGGCCAACGTCCTGACTTTC. Its translation: CASSDRFSGANVLTF. This chain links TRBV6-1 with TRBJ2-6, with D hard to call. Trimming took off 3 bases at V and 0 bases at J, with 6 bases between the two ends. CDR1 is MNHNS, CDR2 SASEGT, per germline. CDR3 length: 15 amino acids.

This clone was counted a single time. The chain combines TRBV15 with TRBJ1-2; D is unresolved. CDR3 size: 15 residues. Germline V gene lookup returns CDR1 LNHNV and CDR2 YYDKDF (reference sequence). Trimming pared 9 bases from V and 2 bases from J, leaving 19 bases between. In DNA, the CDR3 is TGTGCCACGGGGTGGGCCGGGAGAACGAACTATGGCTACACCTTC. Amino acids: CATGWAGRTNYGYTF.

The rearrangement joins TRBV10-3 to TRBJ1-4; tentatively, D is TRBD1 (6 bases). The germline V gene has CDR1 ENHRY and CDR2 SYGVKD. V lost 10 bases and J 2 bases, leaving 14 bases between the germline ends. This CDR3 region has 14 residues. The CDR3 sequence is CATGEGGTNEKLFF. DNA of the CDR3: TGTGCCACCGGAGAGGGGGGGACTAATGAAAAACTGTTTTTT.

The sample holds a few counts of this clone. The chain links TRBV6-6 to TRBJ1-5; 10 positions agree with TRBD1. From germline, CDR1 is MNHNY and CDR2 SVGAGI (reference sequence). Trimming took 5 bases from V and 4 from J; bases not matched to a gene: 8. The CDR3 sequence is 16 residues long. CDR3 sequence: CASSKPPGQGNQPQHF. The CDR3 DNA reads as TGTGCCAGCAGTAAACCCCCGGGACAGGGGAATCAGCCCCAGCATTTT.

This clone showed up many times. The V call is TRBV9, the J call TRBJ1-4; D is perhaps TRBD1 (5 bases). Between the trimmed V and J ends, which lost 2 bases and 8 bases, there was a span of 13 bases. Germline V gene data show CDR1 as SGDLS and CDR2 as YYNGEE. The CDR3 has 14 amino acids. CDR3 bases: TGTGCCAGCAGCGTGGACATATTTTCCGAAAAACTGTTTTTT. This gives the protein CASSVDIFSEKLFF. Based on the CDR3 plus reference TRBV9 and TRBJ1-4, the full variable domain is DSGVTQTPKHLITATGQRVTLRCSPRSGDLSVYWYQQSLDQGLQFLIQYYNGEERAKGNILERFSAQQFPDLHSELNLSSLELGDSALYFCASSVDIFSEKLFFGSGTQLSVL.

The V and J genes are TRBV28 and TRBJ1-1, with 7 nucleotides matching TRBD1. V gave up 4 bases and J gave up 5 bases; unmatched junction bases: 10. Germline V gives CDR1 MDHEN, CDR2 SYDVKM. The CDR3 totals 15 residues. CDR3 in DNA: TGTGCCAGCAGTTCCTCGACAGGGTGGGGGACTGAAGCTTTCTTT. Protein product: CASSSSTGWGTEAFF.

The chain carries TRBV29-1 and TRBJ1-2; 12 nucleotides match TRBD1. This CDR3 is built from 15 residues. V trimming: 6 bases; J trimming: 4 bases; junction bases outside the gene matches: 9. The germline V gene has CDR1 SQVTM and CDR2 ANQGSEA. DNA of the CDR3: TGCAGCGTACGGGACAGGGGGCGCGTTGCCTATGGCTACACCTTC. Its protein product is CSVRDRGRVAYGYTF.

This clone has only one observation. This sequence joins TRBV29-1 and TRBJ1-3; 10 bases align to TRBD1. Germline lookup yields CDR1 SQVTM and CDR2 ANQGSEA. V shed 6 bases, J shed 0 bases, and the junction held 11 bases outside the gene matches. The length of the CDR3 is 17 residues. CDR3 loop: CSVPRTGGLLSGNTIYF. DNA for the CDR3: TGCAGCGTCCCCCGGACAGGGGGACTCCTCTCTGGAAACACCATATATTTT.

This clone was seen a handful of times. The rearrangement uses TRBV2 and TRBJ1-4, with TRBD1 matching 8 bases. This CDR3 is 14 amino acids long. The trim removed 5 bases at V and 2 bases at J, leaving 1 base unmatched. Germline loops: CDR1 SNHLY, CDR2 FYNNEI. CDR3 coding DNA: TGTGCCAGCAGTTACAGGGGGACTAATGAAAAACTGTTTTTT. It translates to CASSYRGTNEKLFF.

V gene TRBV30 combines with J gene TRBJ1-1; possible D gene TRBD1, 6 bases. Between the trimmed V and J ends, which lost 6 bases and 4 bases, there was a span of 18 bases. The CDR3 is 14 residues long. CDR1 and CDR2 (germline): GTSNPN, SVGIG (reference sequence). This chain's CDR3 is CACRLTGGRTEAFF. The CDR3 DNA sequence: TGTGCCTGCCGCTTAACCGGGGGGCGCACTGAAGCTTTCTTT.

The DNA of the CDR3 is TGTGCCAGCAGTGCTTTTACGGGGAACACTGAAGCTTTCTTT. This codes for CASSAFTGNTEAFF. The chain couples TRBV25-1 to TRBJ1-1; D ambiguous. The CDR3 extends over 14 amino acids. Germline CDR1 reads MGHDK; CDR2 reads SYGVNS. V gave up 4 bases and J gave up 1 base, with 10 bases separating them.

In DNA, the CDR3 is TGCGCCAGCAGTGCGACAGGGCCCCCGGGTGAAAAACTGTTTTTT. Its protein is CASSATGPPGEKLFF. The gene calls are TRBV10-2 and TRBJ1-4; 7 positions agree with TRBD1. This CDR3 has 15 residues. CDR1 is WSHSY, CDR2 SAAADI, per germline. V lost 4 bases and J lost 7; bases outside the gene matches: 9.

This chain joins TRBV29-1 and TRBJ2-7; a weak D match, TRBD2 (6 bases). The CDR3 extends over 11 amino acids. Trimming removed 4 bases from V and 7 bases from J, with 11 bases in between. Germline CDR1 and CDR2: SQVTM and ANQGSEA. CDR3 sequence: CSVGGGEEQYF. The CDR3, as DNA: TGCAGCGTTGGAGGAGGGGAAGAGCAGTACTTC.

The V and J genes are TRBV5-5 and TRBJ2-7; D might be TRBD2 (6 bases). There are 13 residues in the CDR3. Germline-derived CDR1 and CDR2 are SGHKS and YYEKEE (reference sequence). V lost 1 base, J lost 2 bases, and 7 bases lay in between. CDR3 in amino acids: CASSLTSPYEQYF. CDR3 DNA sequence: TGTGCCAGCAGCTTGACTAGCCCCTACGAGCAGTACTTC.

This chain joins TRBV7-2 and TRBJ2-3; maybe TRBD2 (6 bases). Trimming removed 5 bases from V and 1 base from J, with 13 bases in between. The CDR3 length is 15 residues. The germline gives CDR1 SGHTA, CDR2 FQGNSA. CDR3 loop: CASSLLTRGTDTQYF. CDR3 bases: TGTGCCAGCAGCCTACTGACTAGGGGCACAGATACGCAGTATTTT.

The gene calls are TRBV5-1 and TRBJ2-2; D may be TRBD1 (6 bases). The CDR3 runs to 15 residues. Trimming took 3 bases from V and 0 from J, leaving 9 bases between them. Germline loops: CDR1 SGHRS, CDR2 YFSETQ. In DNA, the CDR3 is TGCGCCAGCAGCTCCGGGACAACGAACACCGGGGAGCTGTTTTTT. Encoded protein: CASSSGTTNTGELFF.

CDR3 loop: CASRLPSGLADFSSYNEQFF. CDR3 DNA sequence: TGTGCCAGCAGACTCCCATCGGGACTAGCGGACTTTAGCTCCTACAATGAGCAGTTCTTC. The J gene is TRBJ2-1, the V gene TRBV28; 11 bases align to TRBD2. Germline V gene lookup returns CDR1 MDHEN and CDR2 SYDVKM. Trimming took 6 bases from V and 0 from J; bases not matched to a gene: 16. The CDR3 totals 20 residues. Variable domain in full (rest from reference TRBV28 and TRBJ2-1): DVKVTQSSRYLVKRTGEKVFLECVQDMDHENMFWYRQDPGLGLRLIYFSYDVKMKEKGDIPEGYSVSREKKERFSLILESASTNQTSMYLCASRLPSGLADFSSYNEQFFGPGTRLTVL.

The chain has TRBV5-5 and TRBJ2-7; TRBD1 aligns across 8 bases. V lost 4 bases and J lost 2; bases outside the gene matches: 17. Germline values: CDR1 SGHKS, CDR2 YYEKEE (reference sequence). This CDR3 has 18 amino acids. The CDR3 spells CASSPGQGSTRRAYEQYF. In DNA form, the CDR3 reads TGTGCCAGCAGCCCCGGACAGGGTAGTACTAGAAGGGCCTACGAGCAGTACTTC.

The chain employs TRBV28 and TRBJ1-2; D gene ambiguous. CDR1 is MDHEN and CDR2 is SYDVKM in the germline V gene. V dropped 5 bases and J dropped 3 bases, with 16 bases sitting between them. CDR3 length: 15 amino acids. The CDR3 loop reads CASSTHVAPDYGYTF. CDR3 in DNA: TGTGCCAGCAGTACCCACGTGGCCCCTGACTATGGCTACACCTTC.